This T cell receptor beta chain originates from a study of regulatory T cells in long-lasting Graves disease (dated by TCRdb to the early 2020s). With respect to the entire study: In the newly diagnosed Graves' disease group, patients had been taking antithyroid drugs for less than 3 months. The study was conducted in China and was registered as a clinical trial. A total of roughly 35 samples underwent TCR sequencing: around 13 from persistent and roughly 20 from newly diagnosed Graves' disease patients. This study used TCR sequencing and RNA sequencing of peripheral blood to compare persistent Graves' disease patients against newly diagnosed Graves' disease patients. On the study overall, not on this receptor specifically: Persistent patients shared more public clonotypes among themselves (around 2,500) than newly diagnosed patients did (approximately 900). TRBV28, TRBJ1-2 and TRBJ2-5 were preferentially used in persistent disease, while TRBV20-1 and TRBJ2-1 were favored in newly diagnosed disease. Only peripheral blood was studied, because thyroid tissue, the primary lesion, was inaccessible. Compared with newly diagnosed patients, patients with persistent Graves' disease had lower TCR Shannon entropy and fewer highly expanded clones, which suggests clonal expansion. The authors noted that the small sample size was a limitation that may lower accuracy. Sequencing and analysis were restricted to the TCR beta chain.

In the case of this clonotype: Its antigen target is currently unknown. Qualities for individual bases were not recorded, and no much larger clone is one base off.

In light of the paper, this sample's time point label describes: newly diagnosed GD, antithyroid drugs for less than 3 months. For both TCR sequencing and RNA sequencing, RNA was extracted from PBMCs in TRIzol. Graves' disease was diagnosed according to American Thyroid Association guidelines. Patients for the study were recruited at an endocrinology department in Xi'an, China. Each patient gave approximately 9.7 milliliters of peripheral blood, collected in an EDTA anticoagulant tube. PBMCs were isolated by Ficoll Paque Plus density gradient separation without further T cell sorting. An Agilent 2100 Bioanalyzer and agarose gel were used to assess RNA quality, and a NanoDrop 2000 was used to measure RNA concentration. The CDR3 covers 14 residues, taking in both the cysteine and the phenylalanine. Just CDR3 DNA is preserved here, 42 bases in frame from base 1. Cut back by 3 bases and 0 bases, the V and J ends lie 7 bases apart. The germline V gene gives CDR1 as ENHRY and CDR2 as SYGVKD.

Libraries were made using multiplex PCR. Instrument used: Illumina HiSeq 4000. CDR3 regions were amplified by Arm-PCR with iRepertoire HTBI primers to construct TCR beta libraries. Before sequencing, the PCR products went through gel purification. Per the source publication's procedure: A total of 62 TRBV and under 15 TRBJ segments were identified across samples and were used for gene usage analysis of CDR3 amino acid clonotypes. COPE and FqMerger were used to merge filtered high-quality paired reads into contigs. BLAST was used to align contigs to IMGT TRBV, TRBD and TRBJ reference genes, and CDR3 was defined according to IMGT. Any clonotype with a frequency above 0.1% was counted as a highly expanded clone. Shannon entropy served as the measure of repertoire diversity, while the Gini coefficient captured V-J evenness. A clonotype was considered public if more than one individual shared it. The public reads were run again by TCRdb, first through fastp at Q25 and then through MiXCR, and only productive beta chains were kept. Each entry merges the rows of one CDR3 protein and shows their most common DNA and genes. For this entry, the V and J calls and clone size follow TCRdb and not the study's own pipeline. The sample records almost 450,000 distinct CDR3 sequences, roughly 15% of which are singletons. In total, the top ten clones hold roughly 10% of the sample.

This sample was shared with a second study, whose subject was T cells in Graves' hyperthyroidism and ophthalmopathy. The second study's paper adds: Stable Graves' hyperthyroidism was defined as the absence of progression to ophthalmopathy over 18 months of follow-up. Hyperthyroidism patients were newly diagnosed, with disease duration under 2 months, and aged 18 to 65 years. Any patient with an uncontrolled infection, another autoimmune disease, pregnancy or lactation was excluded. Clinical symptoms, serum thyroxine and TRAb, thyroid ultrasound, and orbital computed tomography formed the basis for the diagnoses. The TCR CDR3 was subjected to a first round of RT-PCR using the HTBI primer set and the Qiagen OneStep RT-PCR kit. Most expanded thyroid clonotypes (frequency above 0.001) were also detected in blood, a finding suggesting that blood repertoires may reflect thyroid immune responses. In cross-validation, a model built on a 13 V-J signature told ophthalmopathy apart from stable hyperthyroidism with approximately 90% sensitivity and roughly 82% specificity, and in testing the same model reached 80%/75%. In validation, progression to ophthalmopathy was predicted by the model with nearly 71% sensitivity and 72.22% specificity, a median of approximately 6.5 months before onset. To identify distinguishing TCR V-J signatures, a discovery cohort of some 99 patients was used, comprising 43 with Graves' ophthalmopathy and approximately 58 with stable Graves' hyperthyroidism. Prospective prediction of ophthalmopathy was tested in an independent validation cohort of approximately 19 hyperthyroidism patients and some 17 patients who later progressed to ophthalmopathy. The approximately 95 discovery patients were divided at random into training and test sets in a 7:3 ratio. Thyroid tissue and blood T-cell repertoires from more than five Graves' hyperthyroidism patients were also compared in the study. After blood sampling, hyperthyroidism patients were treated with methimazole at a starting dose of 30 mg daily, and ophthalmopathy patients were treated with high-dose intravenous methylprednisolone. The libraries were constructed in a second round of multiplex PCR and then size-selected and purified. Paired-end sequencing of the libraries was performed with 100 bp reads on an Illumina HiSeq2000. SOAPnuke was used to process the raw data, with reads discarded if the reads contained adapters or uncalled bases, had a mean Phred below 15, or lacked an exact constant-primer or identifier match. COPE v1.2.5 was used to merge high-quality paired reads, and clonotypes were defined as unique nucleotide sequences. Clonotypes were aligned to IMGT TRBV, TRBD and TRBJ reference segments using MiTCR v1.1. The analysis was restricted to V-J combinations with a frequency above 0.0001, which together covered roughly 99% of the repertoires. A TCS score was defined as the ratio between F50 (clonal expansion) and ExV (chaos), using BLOSUM62-based TCRdist between CDR3 peptides within each V-J. Welch's t-statistics and random forest reduced roughly 530 V-J features to under 15, which were used in a naive Bayes classifier (R e1071). No statistical method was used to fix the sample size in advance, and group allocation was not hidden from the investigators. The paper reports TCR Vbeta CDR3 sequencing of approximately 140 peripheral blood samples: around 45 ophthalmopathy, about 75 hyperthyroidism and approximately 17 progressor patients.

The specimen comprised peripheral blood mononuclear cells (PBMCs), sampled at new diagnosis, from a patient treated with antithyroid drugs. This TCR derives from a woman in her 30s with Graves disease. Donor details come from another sample of the same person, matched by shared clones. The chain is made from TRBV10-3 and TRBJ2-3, with the D gene call left open. This receptor has the CDR3 CAISDTLSTDTQYF. The DNA sequence follows: TGTGCCATCAGTGATACGTTAAGCACAGATACGCAGTATTTT.